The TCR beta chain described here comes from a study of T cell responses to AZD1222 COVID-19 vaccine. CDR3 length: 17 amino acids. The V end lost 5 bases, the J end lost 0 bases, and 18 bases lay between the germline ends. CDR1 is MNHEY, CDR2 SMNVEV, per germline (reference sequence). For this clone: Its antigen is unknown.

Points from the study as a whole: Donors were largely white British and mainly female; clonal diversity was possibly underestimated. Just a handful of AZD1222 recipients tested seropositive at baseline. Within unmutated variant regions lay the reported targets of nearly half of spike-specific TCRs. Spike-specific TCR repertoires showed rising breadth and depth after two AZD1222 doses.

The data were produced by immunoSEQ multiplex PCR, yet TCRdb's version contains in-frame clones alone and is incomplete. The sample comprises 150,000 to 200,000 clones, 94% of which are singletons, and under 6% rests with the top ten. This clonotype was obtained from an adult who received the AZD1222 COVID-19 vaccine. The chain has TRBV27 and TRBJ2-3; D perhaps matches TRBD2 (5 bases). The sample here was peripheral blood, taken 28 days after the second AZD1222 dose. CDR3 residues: CASSAGGRRPSTDTQYF. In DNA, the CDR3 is TGTGCCAGCAGTGCCGGAGGCAGGCGACCTAGCACAGATACGCAGTATTTT.